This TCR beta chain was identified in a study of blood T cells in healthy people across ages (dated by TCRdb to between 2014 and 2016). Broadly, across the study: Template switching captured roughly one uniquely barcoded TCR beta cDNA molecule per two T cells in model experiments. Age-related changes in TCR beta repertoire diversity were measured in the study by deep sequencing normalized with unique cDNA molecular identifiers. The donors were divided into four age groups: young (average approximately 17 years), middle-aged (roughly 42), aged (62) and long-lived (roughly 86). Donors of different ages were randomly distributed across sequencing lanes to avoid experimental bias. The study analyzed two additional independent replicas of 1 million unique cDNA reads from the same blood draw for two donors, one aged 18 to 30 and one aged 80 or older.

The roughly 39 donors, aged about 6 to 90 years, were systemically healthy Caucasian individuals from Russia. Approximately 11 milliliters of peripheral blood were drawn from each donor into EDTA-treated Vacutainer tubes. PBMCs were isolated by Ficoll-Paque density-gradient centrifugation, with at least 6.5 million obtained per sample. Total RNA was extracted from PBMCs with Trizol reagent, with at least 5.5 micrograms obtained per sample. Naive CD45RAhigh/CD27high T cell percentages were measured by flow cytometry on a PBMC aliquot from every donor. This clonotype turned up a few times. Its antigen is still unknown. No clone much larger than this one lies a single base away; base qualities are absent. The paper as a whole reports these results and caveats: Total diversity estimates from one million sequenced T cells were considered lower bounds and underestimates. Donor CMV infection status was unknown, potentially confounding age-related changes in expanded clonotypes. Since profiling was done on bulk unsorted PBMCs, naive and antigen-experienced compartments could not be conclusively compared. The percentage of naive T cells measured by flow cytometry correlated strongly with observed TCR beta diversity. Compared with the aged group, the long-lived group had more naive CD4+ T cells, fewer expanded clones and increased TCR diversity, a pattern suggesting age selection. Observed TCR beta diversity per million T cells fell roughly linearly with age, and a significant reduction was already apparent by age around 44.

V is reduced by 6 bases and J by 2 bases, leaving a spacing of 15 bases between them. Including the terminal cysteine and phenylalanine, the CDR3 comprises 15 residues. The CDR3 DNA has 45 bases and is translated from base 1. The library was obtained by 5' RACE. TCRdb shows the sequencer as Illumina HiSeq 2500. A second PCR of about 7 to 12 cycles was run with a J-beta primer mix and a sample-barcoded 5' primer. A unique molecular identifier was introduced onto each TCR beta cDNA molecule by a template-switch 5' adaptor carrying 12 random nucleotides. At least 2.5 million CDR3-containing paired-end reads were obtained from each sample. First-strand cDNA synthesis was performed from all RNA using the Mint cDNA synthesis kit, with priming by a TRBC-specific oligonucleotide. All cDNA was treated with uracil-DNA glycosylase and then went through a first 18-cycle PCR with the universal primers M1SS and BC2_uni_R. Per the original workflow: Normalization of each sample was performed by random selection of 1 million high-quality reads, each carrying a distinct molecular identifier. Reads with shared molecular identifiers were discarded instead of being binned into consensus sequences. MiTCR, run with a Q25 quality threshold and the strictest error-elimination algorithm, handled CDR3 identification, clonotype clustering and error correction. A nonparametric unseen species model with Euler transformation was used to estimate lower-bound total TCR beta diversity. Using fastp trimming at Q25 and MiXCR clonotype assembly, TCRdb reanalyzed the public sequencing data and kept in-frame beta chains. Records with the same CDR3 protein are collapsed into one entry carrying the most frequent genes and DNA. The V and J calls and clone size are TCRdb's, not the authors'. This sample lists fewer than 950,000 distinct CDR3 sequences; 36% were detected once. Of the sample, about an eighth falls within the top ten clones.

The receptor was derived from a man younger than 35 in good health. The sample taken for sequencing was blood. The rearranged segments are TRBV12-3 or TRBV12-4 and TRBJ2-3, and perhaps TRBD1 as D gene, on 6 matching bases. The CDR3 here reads CASRGNRESTDTQYF. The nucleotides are TGTGCCAGCAGAGGGAACAGGGAGTCCACAGATACGCAGTATTTT.